The following is a TCR beta chain sequence with its context. Germline CDR1 is LGHNA and CDR2 is YSLEER. With 1 base removed from V and 3 bases from J, the gap between germline ends came to 22 bases. CDR3 length: 18 residues. This sample was taken from a study of blood T cell repertoires in COVID-19. On the study more broadly: Researchers got acute and convalescent COVID-19 samples from the United States, Italy and Spain.

The method was immunoSEQ multiplex PCR; TCRdb's version includes in-frame clones alone and lacks a portion of them. Here the sample spans approximately 350,000 clones, about 89% being singletons. The TCR originated in a man aged 40-55 years with acute or convalescent COVID-19. The specimen was peripheral blood. The gene calls are TRBV4-3 and TRBJ2-7; a possible D gene is TRBD1 (7 bases). For the CDR3, the DNA is TGCGCCAGCAGCCAAGTTTGGGCCGGGGGACAGACTCTCTACGAGCAGTACTTC. It codes for CASSQVWAGGQTLYEQYF.